The T cell receptor (beta chain) described here comes from a study of blood T cell repertoires in COVID-19. Overall study context: Italy, Spain and the United States were the sources of the convalescent and acute COVID-19 samples. PBMCs, B-cell-depleted T cells, or T cells were the source of the cDNA or gDNA that made up the material.

In germline, CDR1 is GTSNPN, CDR2 SVGIG (reference sequence). The CDR3 is made up of 14 amino acids. Unmatched junction bases numbered 5, after V lost 2 bases and J lost 4 bases. Under the authors' procedure: The assay estimated nucleated cells by amplifying reference gene primers. The table came from immunoSEQ multiplex PCR; TCRdb's copy has only in-frame clones and leaves some out. V, J and clone size were drawn from that table, and D and trimming were deduced from the DNA. Among about 170,000 clones listed, roughly 91% were seen once. Sequencing input: peripheral blood. The chain has TRBV30 and TRBJ1-1; TRBD1 matches 9 bases. This clonotype was sampled from a man in his forties or fifties who had recovered from COVID-19. This CDR3 reads CAWSSTGGGTEAFF. DNA of the CDR3: TGTGCCTGGAGTTCGACAGGGGGGGGCACTGAAGCTTTCTTT.